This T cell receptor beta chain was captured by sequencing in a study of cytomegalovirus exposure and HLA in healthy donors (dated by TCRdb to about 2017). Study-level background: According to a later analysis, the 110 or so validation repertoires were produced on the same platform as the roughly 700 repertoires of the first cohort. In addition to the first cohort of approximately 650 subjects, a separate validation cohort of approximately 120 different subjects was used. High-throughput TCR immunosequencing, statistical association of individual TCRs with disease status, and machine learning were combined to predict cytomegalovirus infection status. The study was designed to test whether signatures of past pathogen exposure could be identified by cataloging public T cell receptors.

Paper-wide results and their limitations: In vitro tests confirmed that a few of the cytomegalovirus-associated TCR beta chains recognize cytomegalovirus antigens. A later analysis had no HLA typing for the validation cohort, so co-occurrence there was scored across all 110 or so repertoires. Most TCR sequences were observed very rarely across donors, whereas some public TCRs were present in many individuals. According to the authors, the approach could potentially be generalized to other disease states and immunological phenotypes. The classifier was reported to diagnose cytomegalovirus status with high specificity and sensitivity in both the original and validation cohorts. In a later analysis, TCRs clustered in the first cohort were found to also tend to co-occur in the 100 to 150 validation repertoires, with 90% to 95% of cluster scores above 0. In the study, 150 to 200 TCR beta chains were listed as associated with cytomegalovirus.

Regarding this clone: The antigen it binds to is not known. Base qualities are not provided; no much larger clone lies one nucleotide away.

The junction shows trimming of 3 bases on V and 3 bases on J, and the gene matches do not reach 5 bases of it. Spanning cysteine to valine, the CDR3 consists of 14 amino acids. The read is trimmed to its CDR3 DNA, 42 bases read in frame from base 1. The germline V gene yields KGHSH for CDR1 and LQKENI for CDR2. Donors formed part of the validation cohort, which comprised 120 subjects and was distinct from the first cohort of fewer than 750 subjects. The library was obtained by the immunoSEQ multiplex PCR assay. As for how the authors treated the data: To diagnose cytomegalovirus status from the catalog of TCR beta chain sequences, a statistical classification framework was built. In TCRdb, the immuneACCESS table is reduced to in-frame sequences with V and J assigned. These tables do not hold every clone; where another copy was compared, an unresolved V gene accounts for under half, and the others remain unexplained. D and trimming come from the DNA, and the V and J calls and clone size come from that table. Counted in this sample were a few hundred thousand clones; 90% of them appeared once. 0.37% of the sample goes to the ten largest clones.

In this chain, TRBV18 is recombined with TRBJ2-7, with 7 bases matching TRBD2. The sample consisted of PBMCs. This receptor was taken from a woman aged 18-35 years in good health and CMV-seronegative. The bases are TGTGCCAGCTCACCCCCAGGGAGGGACTACGAGCAGTACGTC. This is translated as CASSPPGRDYEQYV.